This TCR beta chain was sequenced for a study of blood T cell repertoires in COVID-19. About the research overall: Nucleic acid was either cDNA or gDNA, and it came from T cells, B-cell-depleted T cells, or PBMCs.

Sequencing used immunoSEQ multiplex PCR; TCRdb keeps in-frame clones, though not all of them. The sample records 6,000 to 7,500 clones, 70% to 85% being singletons. This clone has just a few counts. CDR3 length: 15 amino acids. CDR1 is GTSNPN, CDR2 SVGIG, per germline (reference sequence). With V trimmed by 6 bases and J by 1 base, 7 bases remained unmatched. This receptor was taken from a human donor with active COVID-19. The donor label of this sample is uncertain. The genes are TRBV30 and TRBJ2-2; 8 bases line up with TRBD1. Sequencing input: peripheral blood. The CDR3 protein is CACPGQAMNTGELFF. CDR3 sequence (DNA): TGTGCCTGCCCGGGACAGGCGATGAACACCGGGGAGCTGTTTTTT.